This entry lists 13 T cell receptor beta chains sequenced from one sample in a study of OX40 agonist ivuxolimab in advanced cancers. Using immunoSEQ multiplex PCR, the repertoire was profiled, and TCRdb retains in-frame clones only, with some absent. The repertoire holds about 29,000 clones, with about 81% as singletons. The sample in question was CD4+ or CD8+ T cells sorted from blood, obtained in a trial of the OX40 agonist ivuxolimab. These receptors were obtained from an adult with an advanced solid tumor such as melanoma, head and neck, liver or kidney cancer.

The V call is TRBV1, the J call TRBJ2-1. TRBV1 is a listed pseudogene. The CDR3 covers 15 residues. The CDR3 sequence: CTSSGRDRLHNEQFF. CDR3 DNA: TGCACCAGCAGCGGACGGGACCGACTCCACAATGAGCAGTTCTTC.

This clone was recorded a few times. The V gene is TRBV5-4, the J gene TRBJ2-7; no clear D gene. Trimming left V 4 bases short and J 0 bases short, with 8 bases between. The CDR3 is 13 residues long. Germline V CDR1 and CDR2: SGHNT, YYREEE (reference sequence). CDR3 protein: CASSLGRSYEQYF. The CDR3 DNA follows: TGTGCCAGCAGCCTGGGTCGCTCCTACGAGCAGTACTTC.

DNA of the CDR3: TGTGCCAGCAGTCCCGTAGACAGGGGGCTGACTTCGGGGGCCAACGTCCTGACTTTC. It yields the protein CASSPVDRGLTSGANVLTF. This chain uses TRBV28 with TRBJ2-6; 10 positions agree with TRBD1. V shed 5 bases, J shed 4 bases, and the junction held 14 bases outside the gene matches. CDR1 MDHEN and CDR2 SYDVKM come from the germline V gene. The CDR3 runs to 19 residues.

This sequence joins TRBV27 and TRBJ1-1, with D perhaps matching TRBD1 (5 bases). The CDR3 runs to 13 residues. The V gene's germline CDR1 is MNHEY and CDR2 SMNVEV (reference sequence). V was clipped by 3 bases and J by 1 base, with 6 bases between them. CDR3 DNA sequence: TGTGCCAGCAGTTTCCAGGGGAACACTGAAGCTTTCTTT. Translating it yields CASSFQGNTEAFF.

The gene calls are TRBV27 and TRBJ2-7; TRBD2 is a possible D gene (6 bases). V gave up 7 bases and J gave up 5 bases, with 12 bases separating them. This CDR3 contains 12 residues. The germline gives CDR1 MNHEY, CDR2 SMNVEV (reference sequence). CDR3 sequence: CASTSGSNEQYF. The CDR3 nucleotides read TGTGCCAGCACGTCCGGGAGCAACGAGCAGTACTTC.

The chain couples TRBV11-1 to TRBJ1-2; TRBD1 aligns across 8 bases. The CDR3 is 14 amino acids. Germline CDR1 reads SGHAT; CDR2 reads FQDESV (reference sequence). The J segment lost 3 bases and the V segment lost 5 bases, leaving 5 bases of the junction unmatched. The CDR3 sequence is CASSPTGVYYGYTF. CDR3 nucleotides: TGTGCCAGCAGCCCGACAGGGGTCTACTATGGCTACACCTTC.

The rearrangement links TRBV19 to TRBJ2-7, with 10 bases that match TRBD2. Per germline, CDR1 LNHDA and CDR2 SQIVND (reference sequence). This CDR3 is 15 amino acids long. The V and J ends lost 3 bases and 7 bases, in that order; junction bases with no gene match: 9. This chain's CDR3 is CASSIRLAGEGEQYF. Written as DNA, the CDR3 is TGTGCCAGTAGTATCCGCCTAGCGGGAGAAGGAGAGCAGTACTTC.

The chain carries TRBV6-6 and TRBJ2-1; D is perhaps TRBD2 (6 bases). Trimming pared 5 bases from V and 1 base from J, leaving 15 bases between. Germline CDR1 and CDR2: MNHNY and SVGAGI (reference sequence). The CDR3 consists of 16 residues. The CDR3 here is CASSITGGASYNEQFF. In DNA form, the CDR3 reads TGTGCCAGCAGTATTACAGGCGGGGCTTCCTACAATGAGCAGTTCTTC.

This chain connects TRBV7-9 to TRBJ1-2; TRBD1 is a possible D gene (5 bases). Germline V gene data show CDR1 as SEHNR and CDR2 as FQNEAQ (reference sequence). CDR3 size: 13 residues. V was clipped by 1 base and J by 8 bases, with 11 bases between them. CDR3 DNA sequence: TGTGCCAGCAGCTTAGGCAGGGTAGAGGGCTACACCTTC. This sequence encodes CASSLGRVEGYTF.

The sample holds a few counts of this clone. The V and J genes are TRBV4-1 and TRBJ1-1; 8 bases fit TRBD1. Germline-derived CDR1 and CDR2 are MGHRA and YSYEKL. The V gene end was trimmed by 4 bases and the J gene end by 1 base; junction bases not matched to a gene: 5. This CDR3 region has 15 residues. CDR3 region: CASSPGGTGNTEAFF. CDR3 nucleotide sequence: TGCGCCAGCAGCCCGGGGGGGACAGGGAACACTGAAGCTTTCTTT.

Concerning this clone: This specimen includes other DNA sequences encoding the same CDR3. The chain recombines TRBV9 with TRBJ2-3; D uncertain. This CDR3 has 13 residues. Germline V CDR1 and CDR2: SGDLS, YYNGEE. The germline V and J ends were trimmed by 0 bases and 3 bases, with 5 bases remaining between them. The chain's CDR3 is CASSVVSTDTQYF. As DNA, the CDR3 is TGTGCCAGCAGCGTAGTCTCTACAGATACGCAGTATTTT.

This clone has a handful of counts. The J gene is TRBJ2-2, the V gene TRBV25-1; 7 bases agree with TRBD2. V gave up 4 bases and J gave up 5 bases; unmatched junction bases: 7. The CDR3 extends over 15 amino acids. Germline V gene sequence: CDR1 MGHDK, CDR2 SYGVNS. The CDR3 bases are TGTGCCAGCAGTGCTCTGGCGGGAGAGACCGGGGAGCTGTTTTTT. This gives the protein CASSALAGETGELFF. Combining the CDR3 with reference TRBV25-1 and TRBJ2-2 gives the whole variable domain EADIYQTPRYLVIGTGKKITLECSQTMGHDKMYWYQQDPGMELHLIHYSYGVNSTEKGDLSSESTVSRIRTEHFPLTLESARPSHTSQYLCASSALAGETGELFFGEGSRLTVL.

The chain combines TRBV9 with TRBJ2-5; D may match TRBD1 or TRBD2 (5 bases each). Trimming cost V 1 base and J 5 bases, with 15 bases left between them. Germline V gives CDR1 SGDLS, CDR2 YYNGEE. The CDR3 totals 15 residues. CDR3 protein: CASSVQDLGAETQYF. The CDR3 DNA sequence: TGTGCCAGCAGCGTACAGGACCTCGGGGCGGAGACCCAGTACTTC.